One T cell receptor beta chain is described in this entry. Antigen unknown. This sample stems from a study of CD8 T cells in ankylosing spondylitis. Study observations and caveats: The authors reported significant enrichment of disease-linked clones in matched ankylosing spondylitis synovial fluid. About 8 highly homologous variants made up a TCR beta motif, and this motif appeared characteristic of ankylosing spondylitis blood.

Germline CDR1 reads SGHAT; CDR2 reads FQNNGV. V was shortened by 5 bases and J by 6 bases, with 17 bases between the two germline ends. The length of the CDR3 is 15 residues. Construction of TCR beta libraries was performed using quantitative 5'-RACE with molecular barcodes. TCRdb reanalysed the 5' RACE reads using MiXCR and keeps one entry per CDR3 protein. Seen here are under 400,000 distinct CDR3 sequences, around a tenth observed once, and the top ten hold 8% to 9.5%. Input material: blood, either unsorted or a sorted T cell fraction (not recorded which). The V call is TRBV11-2, the J call TRBJ2-1; D is uncertain. The TCR originated in a female donor with ankylosing spondylitis or in good health (not recorded which). CDR3 nucleotides: TGTGCCAGCAGCCCGTACACCTCCGGGCCCAATGAGCAGTTCTTC. Translated, it gives CASSPYTSGPNEQFF.